Below, 26 T cell receptor beta chains from the same sample are listed, as sequenced in a study of blood T cell repertoires in COVID-19. TCRdb keeps only in-frame clones here, not all; method: immunoSEQ multiplex PCR. The table lists under 350,000 clones, roughly 90% of them singletons. The sequenced material came from PBMCs or T cells enriched from blood (not recorded which). The receptors shown here come from a woman between 40 and 50 years old who had recovered from COVID-19.

This clone came up a few times. The chain uses TRBV3-1 (or the pseudogene TRBV3-2) and TRBJ1-1, with D perhaps matching TRBD1 (5 bases). Trimming pared 4 bases from V and 3 bases from J, leaving 15 bases between. This CDR3 comprises 15 residues. The germline CDR1 and CDR2 sequences are LGHDT and YNNKEL (reference sequence). The CDR3 reads CASSRDSARDTEAFF. The CDR3, as DNA: TGTGCCAGCAGCCGAGACTCCGCCAGGGACACTGAAGCTTTCTTT.

The chain joins TRBV7-9 to TRBJ1-2, with 10 bases aligning to TRBD1. Unmatched junction bases numbered 6, after V lost 4 bases and J lost 4 bases. Germline CDR1 and CDR2: SEHNR and FQNEAQ (reference sequence). The CDR3 has 15 amino acids. As DNA, the CDR3 is TGTGCCAGCAGCTCCGCGGGACAGGGGATCTATGGCTACACCTTC. It is translated as CASSSAGQGIYGYTF.

V gene TRBV2 combines with J gene TRBJ1-5; D call uncertain. The CDR3 covers 16 residues. CDR1 SNHLY and CDR2 FYNNEI come from the germline V gene. Trimming cost V 0 bases and J 4 bases, with 13 bases left between them. The CDR3 sequence is CASSEALLTGNQPQHF. The CDR3 DNA reads as TGTGCCAGCAGTGAAGCGCTTCTAACGGGAAATCAGCCCCAGCATTTT.

V gene TRBV27 combines with J gene TRBJ1-2; TRBD1 matches at 8 bases. V lost 6 bases and J lost 10; bases outside the gene matches: 7. Germline CDR1 reads MNHEY; CDR2 reads SMNVEV (reference sequence). This CDR3 spans 12 amino acids. The DNA for the CDR3 is TGTGCCAGCAGCCGAGCAGGGGGCGTCTACACCTTC. Protein: CASSRAGGVYTF.

This clone was seen just once. The chain is built from TRBV6-1 and TRBJ2-7; D may be TRBD1 (5 bases). The CDR3 totals 14 residues. The V gene lost 2 bases and the J gene lost 6 bases, with 14 bases spanning the gap. CDR1 MNHNS and CDR2 SASEGT come from the germline V gene. In nucleotides, the CDR3 is TGTGCCAGCAGTGAAAGACAGCTTAGGGGCGAGCAGTACTTC. As protein: CASSERQLRGEQYF.

The genes are TRBV5-1 and TRBJ1-3; 7 nucleotides line up with TRBD1. The CDR3 spans 14 residues. Germline CDR1 reads SGHRS; CDR2 reads YFSETQ. The ends lost 4 bases at V and 2 bases at J; junction bases unmatched: 3. The CDR3 reads CASSLGQPGNTIYF. In DNA, the CDR3 is TGCGCCAGCAGCCTGGGACAGCCTGGAAACACCATATATTTT.

The genes are TRBV6-2 or TRBV6-3 and TRBJ1-5; 10 bases fit TRBD1. V dropped 4 bases and J dropped 3; count of bases not matched to a gene: 6. The CDR3 loop spans 16 amino acids. The germline CDR1 and CDR2 sequences are MNHEY and SVGEGT. The CDR3 nucleotides read TGTGCCAGCAGTTCCCTGGGACAGGGGATCAATCAGCCCCAGCATTTT. Protein sequence: CASSSLGQGINQPQHF.

This rearrangement joins TRBV12-5 to TRBJ1-6, with D possibly matching TRBD1 (6 bases). The CDR3 consists of 13 residues. The germline V gene has CDR1 LGHNT and CDR2 FRNRAP. The ends were cut back, 6 bases at V and 10 bases at J, with 13 bases in the middle. CDR3 in amino acids: CASGNTGSSPLHF. The CDR3 region has the DNA TGTGCTAGTGGGAATACAGGGTCCTCACCCCTCCACTTT. Based on the CDR3 plus reference TRBV12-5 and TRBJ1-6, the full variable domain is DARVTQTPRHKVTEMGQEVTMRCQPILGHNTVFWYRQTMMQGLELLAYFRNRAPLDDSGMPKDRFSAEMPDATLATLKIQPSEPRDSAVYFCASGNTGSSPLHFGNGTRLTVT.

In this sample, this clone turned up a few times. The chain recombines TRBV6-1 with TRBJ2-7, with 9 bases identical to TRBD1. The germline V gene has CDR1 MNHNS and CDR2 SASEGT. The J segment lost 6 bases and the V segment lost 0 bases, leaving 9 bases of the junction unmatched. This CDR3 has 16 residues. Here the CDR3 reads CASSEAPGTGWIEQYF. The CDR3 DNA reads TGTGCCAGCAGTGAAGCCCCCGGGACAGGGTGGATCGAGCAGTACTTC.

This chain connects TRBV19 to TRBJ1-2; D is uncertain. There are 15 residues in the CDR3. The germline V gene encodes CDR1 LNHDA and CDR2 SQIVND (reference sequence). V gave up 5 bases and J gave up 4 bases, with 17 bases separating them. The CDR3 loop reads CASSVSTGEGYGYTF. Here the CDR3 DNA reads TGTGCCAGTAGTGTATCTACCGGGGAGGGCTATGGCTACACCTTC. Drawing the rest from reference TRBV19 and TRBJ1-2, the complete variable domain is DGGITQSPKYLFRKEGQNVTLSCEQNLNHDAMYWYRQDPGQGLRLIYYSQIVNDFQKGDIAEGYSVSREKKESFPLTVTSAQKNPTAFYLCASSVSTGEGYGYTFGSGTRLTVV.

The J gene is TRBJ2-2, the V gene TRBV11-1; 10 positions match TRBD2. CDR1 is SGHAT and CDR2 is FQDESV in the germline V gene (reference sequence). The CDR3 loop spans 15 amino acids. Trimming took 5 bases from V and 8 from J; bases not matched to a gene: 8. The CDR3 reads CASSRTSGSFGELFF. The CDR3 nucleotides read TGTGCCAGCAGCAGGACTAGCGGATCTTTTGGGGAGCTGTTTTTT.

The V call is TRBV11-2, the J call TRBJ1-5; 9 positions match TRBD1. Germline lookup yields CDR1 SGHAT and CDR2 FQNNGV. This CDR3 is built from 15 residues. The J segment lost 10 bases and the V segment lost 4 bases, leaving 11 bases of the junction unmatched. CDR3 coding DNA: TGTGCCAGCAGCTCCGCCGGGACAGGGATTAAACCCCAGCATTTT. This translates into CASSSAGTGIKPQHF.

Comments on this clone: The germline gene is not matched at one end of the junction; a read error may be the cause. The gene calls are TRBV5-1 and TRBJ2-5, with TRBD2 matching over 9 bases. CDR1 and CDR2 from the germline V gene are SGHRS and YFSETQ. The CDR3 contains 15 residues. CDR3 amino acids: CASSTSSGAQEIQYF. The DNA for the CDR3 is TGCGCCAGCAGCACCTCTAGCGGGGCGCAAGAGATCCAGTACTTC.

The chain has TRBV11-2 and TRBJ2-7; no firm D call. CDR3 length: 13 residues. V was pared by 2 bases and J by 6 bases, with 11 bases between. Germline CDR1 and CDR2: SGHAT and FQNNGV. CDR3: CASSLTTLAEQYF. In nucleotides, the CDR3 is TGTGCCAGCAGCTTAACTACCCTCGCCGAGCAGTACTTC.

Only one count was recorded for this clone. CDR3 residues: CATSRGQGARNTGELFF. The CDR3 bases are TGTGCCACCAGCAGGGGACAGGGGGCAAGAAACACCGGGGAGCTGTTTTTT. The chain has TRBV15 and TRBJ2-2; 12 bases map to TRBD1. Germline V lookup: CDR1 LNHNV, CDR2 YYDKDF (reference sequence). This CDR3 is built from 17 residues. The V segment lost 3 bases and the J segment 2 bases; nucleotides outside the gene matches: 4.

The gene calls are TRBV7-2 and TRBJ2-2, with 10 bases that match TRBD2. J lost 6 bases, V lost 6 bases, and 4 bases had no gene match. Looked up from germline, CDR1 is SGHTA and CDR2 is FQGNSA. The CDR3 is 14 residues long. CDR3 in DNA: TGTGCCAGCAGTAGCGGGAGGTCTGCCGGGGAGCTGTTTTTT. Translated: CASSSGRSAGELFF.

The table lists this clone with a few counts. The chain combines TRBV5-1 with TRBJ1-4, with 7 bases identical to TRBD1. V was pared by 4 bases and J by 4 bases, with 10 bases of the junction left unmatched. The germline V gene has CDR1 SGHRS and CDR2 YFSETQ. The CDR3 sequence is 16 residues long. CDR3 sequence reads: CASSLEGSGGNEKLFF. CDR3 DNA: TGCGCCAGCAGCCTAGAAGGTTCAGGGGGTAATGAAAAACTGTTTTTT.

In its sample, this clone was seen a few times. This chain joins TRBV20-1 and TRBJ2-2; D might be TRBD2 (5 bases). CDR1 DFQATT and CDR2 SNEGSKA come from the germline V gene (reference sequence). The CDR3 has 11 amino acids. DNA for the CDR3: TGCAGACTAGCGAACACCGGGGAGCTGTTTTTT. Its translation: CRLANTGELFF.

The V gene is TRBV5-5, the J gene TRBJ2-3, with D perhaps TRBD2 (6 bases). The CDR3 runs to 18 residues. V dropped 3 bases and J dropped 4 bases, with 24 bases sitting between them. Germline values: CDR1 SGHKS, CDR2 YYEKEE (reference sequence). In DNA form, the CDR3 reads TGTGCCAGCAGCTCGAAATTTACCGGGACTGTTATCCCAGATACGCAGTATTTT. Its translation: CASSSKFTGTVIPDTQYF. Variable domain in full (rest from reference TRBV5-5 and TRBJ2-3): DAGVTQSPTHLIKTRGQQVTLRCSPISGHKSVSWYQQVLGQGPQFIFQYYEKEERGRGNFPDRFSARQFPNYSSELNVNALLLGDSALYLCASSSKFTGTVIPDTQYFGPGTRLTVL.

CDR3 sequence reads: CASSQRYRGNTEAFF. The CDR3 nucleotides read TGTGCCAGCAGCCAACGGTACAGGGGGAACACTGAAGCTTTCTTT. V and J are TRBV6-5 and TRBJ1-1, with TRBD1 matching 7 bases. CDR3 length: 15 residues. The V gene end was trimmed by 6 bases and the J gene end by 1 base; junction bases not matched to a gene: 8. The V gene's germline CDR1 is MNHEY and CDR2 SVGAGI.

Worth noting for this clone: Additional DNA sequences in this sample encode the identical CDR3. The V gene is TRBV2, the J gene TRBJ2-7, with a possible D match to TRBD1 (5 bases). CDR1 SNHLY and CDR2 FYNNEI come from the germline V gene. This CDR3 comprises 11 residues. V shed 6 bases and J shed 3 bases, with 6 bases lying between them. DNA of the CDR3: TGTGCCAGCAGAAGGGGCTACGAGCAGTACTTC. This translates into CASRRGYEQYF. Drawing the rest from reference TRBV2 and TRBJ2-7, the complete variable domain is EPEVTQTPSHQVTQMGQEVILRCVPISNHLYFYWYRQILGQKVEFLVSFYNNEISEKSEIFDDQFSVERPDGSNFTLKIRSTKLEDSAMYFCASRRGYEQYFGPGTRLTVT.

J is TRBJ1-4 and V is TRBV2; D gene unclear. This CDR3 region has 15 residues. From germline, CDR1 is SNHLY and CDR2 FYNNEI. The V end lost 8 bases, the J end lost 0 bases, and 13 bases lay between the germline ends. In DNA form, the CDR3 reads TGTGCCAGCTCCGGAGTGCCGTCAACTAATGAAAAACTGTTTTTT. This translates into CASSGVPSTNEKLFF.

V usage is TRBV21-1 and J usage is TRBJ1-5. TRBV21-1 is annotated as a pseudogene. The CDR3 runs 15 residues. The CDR3 DNA sequence: TGTGCCAGCAGCAAAGGTACGGGGGTCGGACAGCCCCAGCATTTT. The encoded protein is CASSKGTGVGQPQHF.

The chain employs TRBV14 and TRBJ2-3; 7 bases fit TRBD2. V shed 3 bases and J 1 base; nucleotides not matched to a gene: 10. The CDR3 consists of 17 residues. Germline loops: CDR1 SGHDN, CDR2 FVKESK. Here the CDR3 reads CASSHPPRGDGTDTQYF. The CDR3 nucleotides are TGTGCCAGCAGCCACCCCCCACGGGGGGACGGCACAGATACGCAGTATTTT.

V and J are TRBV10-3 and TRBJ1-1, with unresolved D. The CDR3 runs to 14 residues. Trimming removed 4 bases at V and 0 bases at J, with 9 bases between. CDR1 and CDR2 from the germline V gene are ENHRY and SYGVKD. Here the CDR3 reads CAISGANMNTEAFF. As DNA, the CDR3 is TGTGCCATCAGTGGGGCTAACATGAACACTGAAGCTTTCTTT.

The chain recombines TRBV15 with TRBJ2-3; 11 bases are shared with TRBD2. Germline CDR1 LNHNV, CDR2 YYDKDF (reference sequence). Unmatched junction bases numbered 6, after V lost 0 bases and J lost 4 bases. The CDR3 covers 17 residues. The CDR3 DNA is TGTGCCACCAGCAGAGATAGGGGGACTAGCGGATCAGATACGCAGTATTTT. It codes for CATSRDRGTSGSDTQYF.